A selection of T cell receptor beta chains follows, all from one sample in a study of blood T cells in healthy people across ages. TCRdb analysed the 5' RACE reads with MiXCR anew, one entry per CDR3 protein. The sample includes fewer than 750,000 distinct CDR3 sequences, around 50% of them seen just once. The sample was blood. The receptors originated from an older man in good health. The CDR3 runs from the conserved cysteine through the conserved F or W. D genes are given only for firm matches. Where a row states a size, it is once, few, many or the class of an expanded clone; other rows omit it.

v_gene: TRBV3-1; d_gene: TRBD1; abundance: NA; j_gene: TRBJ1-2; CDR3aa: CASSIQVRQGFNGYTF; CDR3nt: TGTGCCAGCAGTATTCAAGTTCGACAGGGTTTTAATGGCTACACCTTC
v_gene: TRBV9; d_gene: TRBD1; abundance: NA; j_gene: TRBJ1-1; CDR3aa: CASSEGQDTEAFF; CDR3nt: TGTGCCAGCAGCGAGGGACAGGACACTGAAGCTTTCTTT
v_gene: TRBV5-1; d_gene: NA; abundance: NA; j_gene: TRBJ2-4; CDR3aa: CASSSAVGSAKNIQYF; CDR3nt: TGCGCCAGCAGCTCGGCGGTTGGGAGCGCCAAAAACATTCAGTACTTC
v_gene: TRBV9; d_gene: NA; abundance: few; j_gene: TRBJ2-3; CDR3aa: CASSPRPTDTQYF; CDR3nt: TGTGCCAGCAGCCCACGTCCTACGGATACGCAGTATTTT
v_gene: TRBV29-1; d_gene: NA; abundance: NA; j_gene: TRBJ2-7; CDR3aa: CSVDVRTKLPYEQYF; CDR3nt: TGCAGCGTTGATGTCCGCACCAAGCTACCCTACGAGCAGTACTTC
v_gene: TRBV6-5; d_gene: TRBD1; abundance: few; j_gene: TRBJ2-2; CDR3aa: CASSYSRTGGFMELFF; CDR3nt: TGTGCCAGCAGTTACTCTCGAACAGGGGGTTTCATGGAGCTGTTTTTT
v_gene: TRBV27; d_gene: TRBD2; abundance: few; j_gene: TRBJ2-5; CDR3aa: CASSVGLAQTQYF; CDR3nt: TGTGCCAGCAGTGTGGGACTAGCGCAGACCCAGTACTTC
v_gene: TRBV7-3; d_gene: TRBD2; abundance: NA; j_gene: TRBJ2-5; CDR3aa: CASSHGLAAQETQYF; CDR3nt: TGTGCCAGCAGCCACGGCCTAGCGGCTCAAGAGACCCAGTACTTC
v_gene: TRBV30; d_gene: NA; abundance: once; j_gene: TRBJ2-3; CDR3aa: CAWSDELAEGTDTQYF; CDR3nt: TGTGCCTGGAGCGATGAACTAGCAGAGGGCACAGATACGCAGTATTTT
v_gene: TRBV30; d_gene: NA; abundance: NA; j_gene: TRBJ2-5; CDR3aa: CAGRTGETQYF; CDR3nt: TGTGCCGGGAGAACGGGAGAGACCCAGTACTTC
v_gene: TRBV7-9; d_gene: NA; abundance: NA; j_gene: TRBJ1-2; CDR3aa: CASSLEGPSTF; CDR3nt: TGTGCCAGCAGCTTAGAGGGACCTAGCACCTTC
v_gene: TRBV6-5; d_gene: TRBD1; abundance: many; j_gene: TRBJ1-1; CDR3aa: CASTATGVTEAFF; CDR3nt: TGTGCCAGCACCGCGACAGGGGTCACTGAAGCTTTCTTT